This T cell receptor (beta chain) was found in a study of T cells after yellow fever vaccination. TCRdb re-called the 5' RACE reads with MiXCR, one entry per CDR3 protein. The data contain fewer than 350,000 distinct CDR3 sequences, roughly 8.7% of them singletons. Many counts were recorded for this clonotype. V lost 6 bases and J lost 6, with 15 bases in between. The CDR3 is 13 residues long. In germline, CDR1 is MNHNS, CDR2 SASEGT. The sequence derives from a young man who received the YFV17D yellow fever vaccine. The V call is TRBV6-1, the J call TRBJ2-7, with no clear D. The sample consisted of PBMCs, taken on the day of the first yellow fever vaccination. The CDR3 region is CASRISGYSEQYF. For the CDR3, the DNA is TGTGCCAGCAGAATATCAGGATACTCCGAGCAGTACTTC.